One sample yielded the 2 T cell receptor beta chains listed below, sequenced in a study of cytomegalovirus exposure and HLA in healthy donors. The PCR employed 60 Vbeta primers together with 13 Jbeta primers. Sequenced by immunoSEQ multiplex PCR; TCRdb stores in-frame clones only, minus some. The sample holds more than 95,000 clones, 10% seen once. The source material was PBMCs. The receptors were sampled from a man aged 40-50 years in good health and CMV-seropositive.

The chain is built from TRBV10-3 and TRBJ2-1; no definite D call. Germline CDR1 is ENHRY and CDR2 is SYGVKD. Trimming removed 2 bases at V and 3 bases at J, with 5 bases between. The CDR3 is made up of 13 amino acids. The DNA of the CDR3 is TGTGCCATCAGTGAGCAGAACTACAATGAGCAGTTCTTC. Protein sequence: CAISEQNYNEQFF.

This clone was detected a few times. The chain joins TRBV6-1 to TRBJ1-5; possibly TRBD1 for D (5 bases). Looked up from germline, CDR1 is MNHNS and CDR2 is SASEGT. Deletions cut 6 bases from V and 4 bases from J, with 13 bases between. This CDR3 spans 14 amino acids. This CDR3 is CASSKDIINQPQHF. The CDR3, as DNA: TGTGCCAGCAGCAAGGACATAATAAATCAGCCCCAGCATTTT.